This T cell receptor beta chain appears in the sequencing data of a study of blood T cell repertoires in COVID-19. Study summary: Sources were T cells, B-cell-depleted T cells, or PBMCs; the material itself was cDNA or gDNA.

Measured with immunoSEQ multiplex PCR; TCRdb has only the in-frame clones, and not every one. Of under 250,000 clones in the sample, 80% to 90% were seen once. Participants spanned ages roughly 18 to 90 years and resided in fewer than 30 US areas. Grouping used clinical history reported by participants in a survey and questionnaire. Either two negative PCRs, clearance, or symptom resolution qualified Cohort 3 donors as recovered. The sequence was collected from a man aged 35 to 55 who had recovered from COVID-19. Sequenced sample: PBMCs or T cells enriched from blood (not recorded which).

CDR3 sequence reads: CASSVRTSGISYNEQFF. The CDR3 region has the DNA TGTGCCAGCAGCGTTAGGACTAGCGGGATCTCCTACAATGAGCAGTTCTTC. The gene calls are TRBV9 and TRBJ2-1; the match to TRBD2 covers 12 bases. Germline V gene data show CDR1 as SGDLS and CDR2 as YYNGEE. The CDR3 is made up of 17 amino acids. The V segment lost 2 bases and the J segment 0 bases; nucleotides outside the gene matches: 3.